A selection of T cell receptor beta chains follows, all from one sample in a study of blood T cell repertoires in COVID-19. Some clones are missing from TCRdb's copy, which holds only in-frame ones; the method was immunoSEQ multiplex PCR. The table has some 300,000 clones, approximately 90% seen once. Sequenced sample: peripheral blood. The receptors come from a woman aged 50 to 60 with COVID-19, enrolled during active disease. CDR3s include the opening cysteine and the closing phenylalanine or tryptophan. Each record gives: D gene, clone size, J gene, V gene, CDR3 protein, CDR3 DNA. The D gene is left open where the match is weak. Part of the rows lack a size; the others show once, few, many or a class for expanded clones.

D gene: TRBD1
clone size: -
J gene: TRBJ1-1
V gene: TRBV7-9
CDR3 protein: CASSRTGGTEAFF
CDR3 DNA: TGTGCCAGCAGCAGGACAGGGGGCACTGAAGCTTTCTTT

D gene: TRBD1
clone size: -
J gene: TRBJ2-6
V gene: TRBV7-2
CDR3 protein: CASSGPGTGGLANVLTF
CDR3 DNA: TGTGCCAGCAGCGGCCCCGGGACAGGGGGCTTGGCCAACGTCCTGACTTTC

D gene: -
clone size: -
J gene: TRBJ2-7
V gene: TRBV2
CDR3 protein: CASTETMEGLDF
CDR3 DNA: TGTGCCAGCACCGAAACAATGGAGGGTTTGGACTTC

D gene: -
clone size: -
J gene: TRBJ2-5
V gene: TRBV5-1
CDR3 protein: CASSPNGSGETQYF
CDR3 DNA: TGCGCCAGCAGCCCCAACGGGAGCGGGGAGACCCAGTACTTC

D gene: TRBD2
clone size: -
J gene: TRBJ2-1
V gene: TRBV6-5
CDR3 protein: CASSYTSGSPNEQFF
CDR3 DNA: TGTGCCAGCAGTTACACTAGCGGGAGCCCCAATGAGCAGTTCTTC

D gene: TRBD1
clone size: -
J gene: TRBJ1-1
V gene: TRBV5-8
CDR3 protein: CASSAGTGYRAFF
CDR3 DNA: TGTGCCAGCAGCGCCGGGACAGGGTATAGAGCTTTCTTT

D gene: TRBD2
clone size: few
J gene: TRBJ2-2
V gene: TRBV9
CDR3 protein: CASSLRELTTGELFF
CDR3 DNA: TGTGCCAGCAGCTTGCGGGAGTTGACCACCGGGGAGCTGTTTTTT

D gene: -
clone size: -
J gene: TRBJ1-2
V gene: TRBV12-5
CDR3 protein: CASGLVAPRGSNGYTF
CDR3 DNA: TGTGCTAGTGGGCTGGTGGCCCCAAGGGGCTCGAATGGCTACACCTTC

D gene: TRBD2
clone size: -
J gene: TRBJ2-7
V gene: TRBV19
CDR3 protein: CASSTTTAGEQYF
CDR3 DNA: TGTGCCAGTAGTACGACTACAGCGGGAGAGCAGTACTTC

D gene: -
clone size: -
J gene: TRBJ1-5
V gene: TRBV19
CDR3 protein: CASSIVRMDNQPQHF
CDR3 DNA: TGTGCCAGTAGTATAGTCAGGATGGACAATCAGCCCCAGCATTTT

D gene: -
clone size: -
J gene: TRBJ2-1
V gene: TRBV23-1
CDR3 protein: CASSARLGRQFF
CDR3 DNA: TGCGCCAGCAGTGCCCGTTTGGGGAGGCAGTTCTTC

D gene: -
clone size: -
J gene: TRBJ1-2
V gene: TRBV5-1
CDR3 protein: CASSPLTGYYGYTF
CDR3 DNA: TGCGCCAGCAGCCCTCTTACAGGGTACTATGGCTACACCTTC

D gene: TRBD2
clone size: -
J gene: TRBJ2-3
V gene: TRBV5-1
CDR3 protein: CASSSPLGLAGVRDTQYF
CDR3 DNA: TGCGCCAGCAGCTCCCCGCTGGGACTAGCGGGAGTGAGAGATACGCAGTATTTT

D gene: -
clone size: -
J gene: TRBJ1-5
V gene: TRBV19
CDR3 protein: CASSTPEEPQHF
CDR3 DNA: TGTGCCAGTAGTACCCCTGAGGAGCCCCAGCATTTT

D gene: TRBD2
clone size: few
J gene: TRBJ2-3
V gene: TRBV10-1
CDR3 protein: CASSEPSGHTDTQYF
CDR3 DNA: TGCGCCAGCAGTGAGCCTAGCGGACACACAGATACGCAGTATTTT

D gene: -
clone size: -
J gene: TRBJ1-2
V gene: TRBV7-9
CDR3 protein: CASSPDSFIGYTF
CDR3 DNA: TGTGCCAGCAGCCCCGACAGTTTCATCGGCTACACCTTC

D gene: -
clone size: -
J gene: TRBJ1-1
V gene: TRBV6-4
CDR3 protein: CASSDSGTVLTEAFF
CDR3 DNA: TGTGCCAGCAGTGACTCGGGGACTGTCTTGACTGAAGCTTTCTTT

D gene: TRBD1
clone size: once
J gene: TRBJ2-1
V gene: TRBV27
CDR3 protein: CASSLHDRGLNEQFF
CDR3 DNA: TGTGCCAGCAGTCTCCACGACAGGGGGCTGAATGAGCAGTTCTTC

D gene: TRBD1
clone size: -
J gene: TRBJ2-5
V gene: TRBV7-7
CDR3 protein: CASSAGTGNQETQYF
CDR3 DNA: TGTGCCAGCAGCGCCGGGACAGGGAATCAAGAGACCCAGTACTTC

D gene: TRBD1
clone size: -
J gene: TRBJ2-7
V gene: TRBV9
CDR3 protein: CASSAGAGQGAYEQYF
CDR3 DNA: TGTGCCAGCAGCGCCGGAGCCGGACAGGGGGCCTACGAGCAGTACTTC

D gene: -
clone size: -
J gene: TRBJ2-2
V gene: TRBV3-1/TRBV3-2
CDR3 protein: CASSAGLKTGELFF
CDR3 DNA: TGTGCCAGCAGCGCGGGACTTAAAACCGGGGAGCTGTTTTTT

D gene: -
clone size: -
J gene: TRBJ2-1
V gene: TRBV19
CDR3 protein: CASSIWGDRNEQFF
CDR3 DNA: TGTGCCAGTAGTATATGGGGGGACCGAAATGAGCAGTTCTTC

D gene: -
clone size: -
J gene: TRBJ2-1
V gene: TRBV6-2/TRBV6-3
CDR3 protein: CASSYYSGLLGNEQFF
CDR3 DNA: TGTGCCAGCAGTTACTATAGCGGACTCCTCGGAAATGAGCAGTTCTTC

D gene: -
clone size: -
J gene: TRBJ2-5
V gene: TRBV7-3
CDR3 protein: CASSWTAQETQYF
CDR3 DNA: TGTGCCAGCAGCTGGACAGCACAAGAGACCCAGTACTTC

D gene: TRBD2
clone size: -
J gene: TRBJ2-2
V gene: TRBV4-2
CDR3 protein: CASSQVGARTSGSGNTGELFF
CDR3 DNA: TGTGCCAGCAGCCAAGTCGGGGCTCGGACTAGCGGGAGTGGGAACACCGGGGAGCTGTTTTTT

D gene: -
clone size: few
J gene: TRBJ2-2
V gene: TRBV12-3/TRBV12-4
CDR3 protein: CATRILNTGELFF
CDR3 DNA: TGTGCCACCCGTATATTGAACACCGGGGAGCTGTTTTTT

D gene: TRBD2
clone size: once
J gene: TRBJ2-3
V gene: TRBV2
CDR3 protein: CASSLGTSSTDTQYF
CDR3 DNA: TGTGCCAGCAGTCTCGGGACTAGCAGCACAGATACGCAGTATTTT

D gene: TRBD1
clone size: -
J gene: TRBJ2-5
V gene: TRBV19
CDR3 protein: CASSLGQSQETQYF
CDR3 DNA: TGTGCCAGTAGTCTGGGACAGTCCCAAGAGACCCAGTACTTC

D gene: -
clone size: -
J gene: TRBJ2-7
V gene: TRBV11-3
CDR3 protein: CASSLAHSRGGTYEQYF
CDR3 DNA: TGTGCCAGCAGCTTAGCACACTCTCGAGGGGGAACCTACGAGCAGTACTTC

D gene: TRBD2
clone size: once
J gene: TRBJ2-5
V gene: TRBV3-1/TRBV3-2
CDR3 protein: CASSQEWTSGSKETQYF
CDR3 DNA: TGTGCCAGCAGCCAAGAGTGGACTAGCGGGAGTAAGGAGACCCAGTACTTC

D gene: TRBD2
clone size: -
J gene: TRBJ2-7
V gene: TRBV6-2/TRBV6-3
CDR3 protein: CASSAGLAGAHEQYF
CDR3 DNA: TGTGCCAGCAGCGCGGGACTAGCGGGAGCCCACGAGCAGTACTTC

D gene: TRBD1
clone size: -
J gene: TRBJ1-4
V gene: TRBV5-1
CDR3 protein: CASSVTGEANEKLFF
CDR3 DNA: TGCGCCAGCAGCGTAACAGGGGAGGCTAATGAAAAACTGTTTTTT

D gene: -
clone size: -
J gene: TRBJ2-3
V gene: TRBV11-2
CDR3 protein: CASSLVPLVTDTQYF
CDR3 DNA: TGTGCCAGCAGCTTAGTCCCCCTCGTCACAGATACGCAGTATTTT

D gene: TRBD1
clone size: -
J gene: TRBJ1-1
V gene: TRBV19
CDR3 protein: CASCDRVAEAFF
CDR3 DNA: TGTGCCAGTTGTGACAGGGTAGCTGAAGCTTTCTTT

D gene: -
clone size: -
J gene: TRBJ2-5
V gene: TRBV5-1
CDR3 protein: CASSLGSSGGQETQYF
CDR3 DNA: TGCGCCAGCAGCTTGGGATCATCGGGTGGGCAAGAGACCCAGTACTTC

D gene: TRBD2
clone size: once
J gene: TRBJ2-3
V gene: TRBV7-9
CDR3 protein: CASSARLANTDTQYF
CDR3 DNA: TGTGCCAGCAGCGCTAGACTAGCGAACACAGATACGCAGTATTTT

D gene: -
clone size: -
J gene: TRBJ2-5
V gene: TRBV4-1
CDR3 protein: CASSLVPANQETQYF
CDR3 DNA: TGCGCCAGCAGCCTCGTCCCAGCGAACCAAGAGACCCAGTACTTC

D gene: TRBD1
clone size: -
J gene: TRBJ2-2
V gene: TRBV5-4
CDR3 protein: CASSTGTGWTGELFF
CDR3 DNA: TGTGCCAGCAGCACCGGGACAGGGTGGACCGGGGAGCTGTTTTTT

D gene: -
clone size: -
J gene: TRBJ1-3
V gene: TRBV6-1
CDR3 protein: CASSEGGYLGNTIYF
CDR3 DNA: TGTGCCAGCAGTGAAGGAGGGTATTTAGGAAACACCATATATTTT